Each of the 21 T cell receptor beta chains below was sequenced from the same sample in a study of shared clonotypes between healthy human individuals. Method: immunoSEQ multiplex PCR; TCRdb's copy keeps in-frame clones and lacks some. In the table there are over a million clones, under 80% of which are singletons. The sample taken for sequencing was memory CD4+ T cells sorted from blood. Subset noted: CD45RA-negative fraction. The receptors shown here come from a man aged 18 to 29 in good health.

This clone was seen once. This chain joins TRBV12-1 and TRBJ2-6; TRBD2 reflects the table's D call only, with no check against the DNA. TRBV12-1 is annotated as a pseudogene. The CDR3 has 15 residues. CDR3 sequence (DNA): TGTGCCAGCAGCGGTCGGTTTTCTGGGGCCAACGTCCTGACTTTC. Amino acid sequence: CASSGRFSGANVLTF.

J is TRBJ1-1 and V is TRBV7-2; no clear D gene. The CDR3 is 13 amino acids. Between the trimmed V and J ends, which lost 2 bases and 4 bases, there was a span of 8 bases. Germline-derived CDR1 and CDR2 are SGHTA and FQGNSA. The CDR3 spells CASSLQEGTEAFF. DNA for the CDR3: TGTGCCAGCAGCTTACAGGAGGGCACTGAAGCTTTCTTT.

This clone was detected once. The V and J genes are TRBV6-5 and TRBJ2-7; D could derive from TRBD1 or TRBD2 (5 bases each). V gave up 5 bases and J gave up 6 bases, with 11 bases separating them. The germline V gene encodes CDR1 MNHEY and CDR2 SVGAGI. The CDR3 runs 12 residues. Here the CDR3 reads CASSRDPREQYF. In DNA form, the CDR3 reads TGTGCCAGCAGTCGGGACCCGCGCGAGCAGTACTTC.

This rearrangement joins TRBV7-9 to TRBJ2-5, with D tentatively TRBD1 (6 bases). Trimming cost V 7 bases and J 7 bases, with 16 bases left between them. This CDR3 region has 13 residues. In germline, CDR1 is SEHNR, CDR2 FQNEAQ (reference sequence). The CDR3 loop reads CASTTTGLGTQYF. CDR3 nucleotides: TGTGCCAGCACCACTACAGGGTTAGGGACCCAGTACTTC.

The chain couples TRBV5-8 to TRBJ2-2; maybe TRBD2 (5 bases). V lost 2 bases and J 0 bases, leaving 11 bases between the germline ends. Germline CDR1 SGHTS, CDR2 YDEGEE. The CDR3 consists of 16 residues. The chain's CDR3 is CASSFRSGANTGELFF. The CDR3 DNA reads TGTGCCAGCAGCTTTAGGAGCGGCGCGAACACCGGGGAGCTGTTTTTT.

The chain joins TRBV30 to TRBJ2-2, with 8 bases fitting TRBD1. Germline CDR1 and CDR2: GTSNPN and SVGIG (reference sequence). The CDR3 is 18 residues long. V dropped 4 bases and J dropped 4; count of bases not matched to a gene: 17. The CDR3 sequence is CAWTTGGLARYGTGELFF. The CDR3 bases are TGTGCCTGGACCACAGGGGGGCTAGCGAGGTACGGCACCGGGGAGCTGTTTTTT. The full variable domain, its missing parts supplied by reference TRBV30 and TRBJ2-2, is SQTIHQWPATLVQPVGSPLSLECTVEGTSNPNLYWYRQAAGRGLQLLFYSVGIGQISSEVPQNLSASRPQDRQFILSSKKLLLSDSGFYLCAWTTGGLARYGTGELFFGEGSRLTVL.

V gene TRBV7-9 combines with J gene TRBJ2-7; 7 nucleotides agree with TRBD1. This CDR3 is 16 amino acids long. The germline V gene has CDR1 SEHNR and CDR2 FQNEAQ (reference sequence). V lost 7 bases and J lost 3; bases outside the gene matches: 15. The DNA for the CDR3 is TGTGCCAGCACCGCTTCGACGGGACAGTTAATCTACGAGCAGTACTTC. Its protein is CASTASTGQLIYEQYF.

The chain's CDR3 is CASSQGTSGSWETQYF. As DNA, the CDR3 is TGTGCCAGCAGCCAAGGGACTAGCGGGAGTTGGGAGACCCAGTACTTC. This chain connects TRBV6-6 to TRBJ2-5; 14 bases align to TRBD2. The CDR3 runs 16 residues. The ends lost 6 bases at V and 5 bases at J; junction bases unmatched: 8. In germline, CDR1 is MNHNY, CDR2 SVGAGI (reference sequence).

V gene TRBV5-6 combines with J gene TRBJ1-6; D possibly corresponds to TRBD1 (5 bases). V lost 4 bases, J lost 8 bases, and 13 bases lay in between. This CDR3 region has 14 residues. In germline, CDR1 is SGHDT, CDR2 YYEEEE. CDR3 in amino acids: CASSPQGAYSPLHF. Here the CDR3 DNA reads TGTGCCAGCAGCCCTCAGGGAGCCTATTCACCCCTCCACTTT. Full variable domain (missing parts from reference TRBV5-6 and TRBJ1-6): DAGVTQSPTHLIKTRGQQVTLRCSPKSGHDTVSWYQQALGQGPQFIFQYYEEEERQRGNFPDRFSGHQFPNYSSELNVNALLLGDSALYLCASSPQGAYSPLHFGNGTRLTVT.

Comment on this clone: This is likely an artifact of a read error, given a far larger clone one base away. The V gene is TRBV28, the J gene TRBJ2-7; D remains unclear. CDR1 and CDR2 (germline): MDHEN, SYDVKM. This CDR3 comprises 13 residues. V was clipped by 2 bases and J by 2 bases, with 7 bases between them. The CDR3 here is CASSLQDTYEQYF. The CDR3 coding sequence is TGTGCCAGCAGTTTACAGGATACCTACGAGCAGTACTTC.

This chain joins TRBV10-2 and TRBJ2-7, with TRBD1 matching 8 bases. The V segment lost 5 bases and the J segment 4 bases; nucleotides outside the gene matches: 10. The CDR3 is 15 residues long. CDR1 is WSHSY, CDR2 SAAADI, per germline. The CDR3 DNA reads as TGCGCCAGCAGTACCCGGGGACAGGCCAATTACGAGCAGTACTTC. Its protein product is CASSTRGQANYEQYF.

Details on this clone: The sample has other DNA sequences that encode this CDR3 too. This chain joins TRBV15 and TRBJ2-1; D gene ambiguous. Trimming took off 0 bases at V and 9 bases at J, with 6 bases between the two ends. The CDR3 runs 12 residues. Germline CDR1 and CDR2: LNHNV and YYDKDF (reference sequence). The CDR3 is CATSRDWGEQFF. The CDR3 bases are TGTGCCACCAGCAGAGACTGGGGTGAGCAGTTCTTC.

This clone was counted between two and nine times. The identical CDR3 is also encoded by other nucleotide sequences in the sample. The chain combines TRBV11-2 with TRBJ2-5; D is ambiguous. This CDR3 region has 12 residues. CDR1 is SGHAT and CDR2 is FQNNGV in the germline V gene. Trimming took off 1 base at V and 4 bases at J, with 4 bases between the two ends. The CDR3 reads CASSLVGETQYF. The CDR3 DNA reads as TGTGCCAGCAGCTTAGTGGGAGAGACCCAGTACTTC.

The chain combines TRBV5-6 with TRBJ1-1; D is perhaps TRBD1 (5 bases). Trimming left V 2 bases short and J 1 base short, with 12 bases between. The germline gives CDR1 SGHDT, CDR2 YYEEEE. The CDR3 has 15 residues. CDR3 DNA: TGTGCCAGCAGCTTTACGCAGGGCCGGAACACTGAAGCTTTCTTT. This gives the protein CASSFTQGRNTEAFF.

This chain uses TRBV6-1 with TRBJ2-6; 7 positions agree with TRBD1. Germline V CDR1 and CDR2: MNHNS, SASEGT. Trimming at V came to 5 bases and at J to 2 bases, leaving 3 bases not matched to a gene. The CDR3 is 15 residues long. This CDR3 is CASSHTGAGANVLTF. The CDR3 bases are TGTGCCAGCAGTCATACAGGGGCTGGGGCCAACGTCCTGACTTTC.

The gene calls are TRBV5-6 and TRBJ1-2, with 8 bases lining up with TRBD1. The germline V gene has CDR1 SGHDT and CDR2 YYEEEE. With 0 bases clipped from V and 4 bases from J, the junction kept 5 bases outside the gene matches. The CDR3 has 15 amino acids. The CDR3 loop is CASSLGDRPFYGYTF. The CDR3 bases are TGTGCCAGCAGCTTGGGGGACAGGCCTTTCTATGGCTACACCTTC.

This chain uses TRBV4-1 with TRBJ2-1; 9 positions match TRBD2. Looked up from germline, CDR1 is MGHRA and CDR2 is YSYEKL. The CDR3 covers 17 residues. The junction had 12 bases not matched to a gene; V was cut back by 4 bases and J by 5 bases. CDR3 loop: CASSPGPGLARNNEQFF. CDR3 nucleotide sequence: TGCGCCAGCAGCCCAGGCCCAGGACTAGCGAGGAACAATGAGCAGTTCTTC.

The chain employs TRBV12-5 and TRBJ1-1; no clear D gene. CDR1 is LGHNT, CDR2 FRNRAP, per germline. V dropped 1 base and J dropped 6 bases, with 9 bases sitting between them. The CDR3 runs to 13 residues. CDR3 in DNA: TGTGCTAGTGGTTTGGGGGTTGGCGCTGAAGCTTTCTTT. Protein sequence: CASGLGVGAEAFF.

The gene calls are TRBV5-1 and TRBJ2-7; TRBD1 agrees at 7 bases. V shed 4 bases, J shed 3 bases, and the junction held 10 bases outside the gene matches. Looked up from germline, CDR1 is SGHRS and CDR2 is YFSETQ. The CDR3 has 15 amino acids. DNA for the CDR3: TGCGCCAGCAGCACCCTACAGGGGTCCCTCTACGAGCAGTACTTC. Translated, it gives CASSTLQGSLYEQYF.

This clone was observed a few times. This chain links TRBV14 with TRBJ1-2; D gene unclear. The germline V gene encodes CDR1 SGHDN and CDR2 FVKESK. V was clipped by 3 bases and J by 7 bases, with 15 bases between them. There are 14 residues in the CDR3. DNA for the CDR3: TGTGCCAGCAGCCAGGTCCCCCTGGGGTCTGGCTACACCTTC. This encodes CASSQVPLGSGYTF. The full variable domain, with the rest looked up from reference TRBV14 and TRBJ1-2, is EAGVTQFPSHSVIEKGQTVTLRCDPISGHDNLYWYRRVMGKEIKFLLHFVKESKQDESGMPNNRFLAERTGGTYSTLKVQPAELEDSGVYFCASSQVPLGSGYTFGSGTRLTVV.

The chain carries TRBV6-5 and TRBJ1-2; D is undetermined. The CDR3 length is 13 residues. With 2 bases removed from V and 5 bases from J, the gap between germline ends came to 9 bases. Germline CDR1 is MNHEY and CDR2 is SVGAGI. CDR3 amino acids: CASSYQDFYGYTF. The CDR3 coding sequence is TGTGCCAGCAGTTACCAGGACTTTTATGGCTACACCTTC.